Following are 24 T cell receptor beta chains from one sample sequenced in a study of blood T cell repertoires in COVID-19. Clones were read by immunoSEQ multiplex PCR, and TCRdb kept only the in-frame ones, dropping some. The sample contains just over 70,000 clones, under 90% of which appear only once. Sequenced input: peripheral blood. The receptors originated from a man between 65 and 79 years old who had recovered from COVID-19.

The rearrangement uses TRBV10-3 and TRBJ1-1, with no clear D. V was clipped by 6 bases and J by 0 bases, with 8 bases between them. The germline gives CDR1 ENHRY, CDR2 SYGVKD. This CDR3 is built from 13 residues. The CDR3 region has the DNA TGTGCCATCAGGGCGGGAGTGAACACTGAAGCTTTCTTT. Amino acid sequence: CAIRAGVNTEAFF.

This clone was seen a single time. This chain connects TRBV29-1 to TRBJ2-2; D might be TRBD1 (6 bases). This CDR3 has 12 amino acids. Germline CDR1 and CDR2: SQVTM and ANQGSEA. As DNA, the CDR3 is TGCAGTCACAGGGATCAAACCGGGGAGCTGTTTTTT. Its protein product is CSHRDQTGELFF.

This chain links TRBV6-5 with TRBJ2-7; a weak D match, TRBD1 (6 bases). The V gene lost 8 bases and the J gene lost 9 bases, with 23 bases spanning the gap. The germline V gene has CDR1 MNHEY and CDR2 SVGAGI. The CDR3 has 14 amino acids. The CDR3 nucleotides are TGTGCCAGCGGACAGACAGAGCTTTCTACGAGGCAGTACTTC. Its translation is CASGQTELSTRQYF.

This chain's CDR3 is CASSQAAEGTQYF. DNA of the CDR3: TGTGCCAGCAGCCAAGCCGCCGAGGGGACCCAGTACTTC. The V and J genes are TRBV3-1 (or the pseudogene TRBV3-2) and TRBJ2-5, with a possible D match to TRBD2 (5 bases). With 1 base removed from V and 7 bases from J, the gap between germline ends came to 10 bases. The germline V gene has CDR1 LGHDT and CDR2 YNNKEL (reference sequence). The length of the CDR3 is 13 residues.

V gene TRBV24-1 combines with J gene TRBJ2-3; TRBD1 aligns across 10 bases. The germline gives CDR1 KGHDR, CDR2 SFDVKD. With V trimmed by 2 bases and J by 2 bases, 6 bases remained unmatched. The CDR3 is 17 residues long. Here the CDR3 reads CATSDWGQGRTTDTQYF. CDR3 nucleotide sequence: TGTGCCACCAGTGATTGGGGACAGGGGCGAACCACAGATACGCAGTATTTT.

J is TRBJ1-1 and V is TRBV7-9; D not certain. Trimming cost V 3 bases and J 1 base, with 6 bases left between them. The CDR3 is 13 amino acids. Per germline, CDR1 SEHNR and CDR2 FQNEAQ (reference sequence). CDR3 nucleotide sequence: TGTGCCAGCAGCTTCGACAAGAACACTGAAGCTTTCTTT. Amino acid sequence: CASSFDKNTEAFF.

The CDR3 coding sequence is TGTGCCAGCAGCTTAGATGGACAGGGGAGGACTTTCTTT. Its protein is CASSLDGQGRTFF. The rearrangement links TRBV7-8 to TRBJ1-1; 9 bases are a match to TRBD1. CDR3 length: 13 amino acids. V shed 1 base, J shed 12 bases, and the junction held 6 bases outside the gene matches. Germline V CDR1 and CDR2: SGHVS, FQNEAQ.

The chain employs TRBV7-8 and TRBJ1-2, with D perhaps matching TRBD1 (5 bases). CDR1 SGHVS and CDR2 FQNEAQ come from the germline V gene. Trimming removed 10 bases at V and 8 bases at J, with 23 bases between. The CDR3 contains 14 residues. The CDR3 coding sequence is TGTGCCACCCCGGGGGTGGGCGGCCATGGAGGCTACACCTTC. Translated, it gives CATPGVGGHGGYTF.

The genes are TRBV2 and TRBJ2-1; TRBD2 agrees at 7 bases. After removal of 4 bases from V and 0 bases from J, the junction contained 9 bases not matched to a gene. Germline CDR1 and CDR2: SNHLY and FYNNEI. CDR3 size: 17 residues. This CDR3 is CASSVRVGGPSYNEQFF. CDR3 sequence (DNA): TGTGCCAGCAGTGTCAGGGTGGGAGGGCCCTCCTACAATGAGCAGTTCTTC.

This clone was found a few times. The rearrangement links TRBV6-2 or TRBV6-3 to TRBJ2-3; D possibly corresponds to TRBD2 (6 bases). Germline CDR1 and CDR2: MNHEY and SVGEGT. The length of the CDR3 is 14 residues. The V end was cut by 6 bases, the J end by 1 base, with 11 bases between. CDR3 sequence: CASSSGTGTDTQYF. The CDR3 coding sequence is TGTGCCAGCAGCTCCGGGACTGGCACAGATACGCAGTATTTT.

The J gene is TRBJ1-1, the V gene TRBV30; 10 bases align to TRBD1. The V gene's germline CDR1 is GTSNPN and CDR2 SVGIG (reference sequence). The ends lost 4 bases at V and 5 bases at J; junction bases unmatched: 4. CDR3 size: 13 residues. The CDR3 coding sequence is TGTGCCTGGACTTGGACAGGGGGAACTGAAGCTTTCTTT. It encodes CAWTWTGGTEAFF.

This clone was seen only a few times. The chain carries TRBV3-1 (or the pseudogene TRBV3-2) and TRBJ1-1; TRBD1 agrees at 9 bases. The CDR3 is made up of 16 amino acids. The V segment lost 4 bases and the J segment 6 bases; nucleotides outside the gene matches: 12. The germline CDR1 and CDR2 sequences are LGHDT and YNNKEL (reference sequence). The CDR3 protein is CASSPRRGQGLSEAFF. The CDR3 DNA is TGTGCCAGCAGCCCCCGAAGGGGACAGGGTTTGTCTGAAGCTTTCTTT.

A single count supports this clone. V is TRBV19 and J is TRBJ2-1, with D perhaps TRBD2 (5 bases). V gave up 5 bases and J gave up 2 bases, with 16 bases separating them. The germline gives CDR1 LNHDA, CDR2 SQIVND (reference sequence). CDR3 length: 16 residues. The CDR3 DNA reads TGTGCCAGTAGTGAGAGAGGAGGACGGCCCTACAATGAGCAGTTCTTC. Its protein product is CASSERGGRPYNEQFF.

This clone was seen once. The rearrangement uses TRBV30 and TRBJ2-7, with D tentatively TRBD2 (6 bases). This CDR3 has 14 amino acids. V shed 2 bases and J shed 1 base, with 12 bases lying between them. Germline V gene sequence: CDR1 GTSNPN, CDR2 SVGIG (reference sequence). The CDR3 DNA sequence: TGTGCCTGGAGTCCTGGAGGGGTTTCCTACGAGCAGTACTTC. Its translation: CAWSPGGVSYEQYF.

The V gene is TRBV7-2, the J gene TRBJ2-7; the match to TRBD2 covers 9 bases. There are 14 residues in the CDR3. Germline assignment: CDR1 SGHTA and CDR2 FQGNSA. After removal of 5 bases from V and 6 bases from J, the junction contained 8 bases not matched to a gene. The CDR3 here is CASSPAGGPLEQYF. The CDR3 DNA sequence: TGTGCCAGCAGCCCAGCGGGAGGCCCGCTCGAGCAGTACTTC. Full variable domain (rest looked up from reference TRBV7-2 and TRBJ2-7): GAGVSQSPSNKVTEKGKDVELRCDPISGHTALYWYRQSLGQGLEFLIYFQGNSAPDKSGLPSDRFSAERTGGSVSTLTIQRTQQEDSAVYLCASSPAGGPLEQYFGPGTRLTVT.

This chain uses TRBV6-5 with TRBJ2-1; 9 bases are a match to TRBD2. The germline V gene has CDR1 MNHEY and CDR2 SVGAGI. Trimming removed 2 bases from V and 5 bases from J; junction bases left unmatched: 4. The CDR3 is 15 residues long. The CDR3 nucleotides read TGTGCCAGCAGTTACGGGACTAGCTTTGACAATGAGCAGTTCTTC. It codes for CASSYGTSFDNEQFF.

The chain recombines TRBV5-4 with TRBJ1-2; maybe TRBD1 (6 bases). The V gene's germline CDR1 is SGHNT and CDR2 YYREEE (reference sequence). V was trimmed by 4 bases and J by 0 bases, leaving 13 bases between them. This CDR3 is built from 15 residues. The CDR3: CASSNRVSPNYGYTF. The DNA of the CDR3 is TGTGCCAGCAGCAACAGGGTAAGCCCTAACTATGGCTACACCTTC.

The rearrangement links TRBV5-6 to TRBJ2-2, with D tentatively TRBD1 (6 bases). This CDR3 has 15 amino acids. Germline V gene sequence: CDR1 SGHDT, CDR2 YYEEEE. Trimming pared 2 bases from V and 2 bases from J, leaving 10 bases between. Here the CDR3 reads CASSLQGANTGELFF. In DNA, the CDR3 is TGTGCCAGCAGCTTACAGGGTGCAAACACCGGGGAGCTGTTTTTT.

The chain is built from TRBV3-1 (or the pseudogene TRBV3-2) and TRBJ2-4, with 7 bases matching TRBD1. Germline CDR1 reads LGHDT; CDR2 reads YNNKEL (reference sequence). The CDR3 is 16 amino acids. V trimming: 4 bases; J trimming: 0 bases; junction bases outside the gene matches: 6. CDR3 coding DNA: TGTGCCAGCAGCCCAGGGACAGCCAGAGCCAAAAACATTCAGTACTTC. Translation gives CASSPGTARAKNIQYF.

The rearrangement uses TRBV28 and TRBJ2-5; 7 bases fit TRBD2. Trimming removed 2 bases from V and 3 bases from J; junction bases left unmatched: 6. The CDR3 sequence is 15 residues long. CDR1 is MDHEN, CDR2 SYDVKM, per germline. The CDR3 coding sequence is TGTGCCAGCAGTTTACCCCGGGGGAGGGAAGAGACCCAGTACTTC. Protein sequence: CASSLPRGREETQYF. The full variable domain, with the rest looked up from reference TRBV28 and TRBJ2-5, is DVKVTQSSRYLVKRTGEKVFLECVQDMDHENMFWYRQDPGLGLRLIYFSYDVKMKEKGDIPEGYSVSREKKERFSLILESASTNQTSMYLCASSLPRGREETQYFGPGTRLLVL.

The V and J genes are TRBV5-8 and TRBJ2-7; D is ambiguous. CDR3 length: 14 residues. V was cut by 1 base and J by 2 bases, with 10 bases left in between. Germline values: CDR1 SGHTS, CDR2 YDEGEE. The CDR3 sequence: CASSLILTTYEQYF. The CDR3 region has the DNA TGTGCCAGCAGCTTGATCCTAACCACCTACGAGCAGTACTTC.

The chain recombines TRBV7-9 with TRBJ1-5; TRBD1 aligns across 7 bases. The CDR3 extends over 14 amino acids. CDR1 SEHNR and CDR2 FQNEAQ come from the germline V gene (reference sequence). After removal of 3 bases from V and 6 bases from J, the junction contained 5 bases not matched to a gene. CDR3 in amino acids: CASSFTGVAQPQHF. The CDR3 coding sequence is TGTGCCAGCAGCTTCACAGGGGTTGCTCAGCCCCAGCATTTT. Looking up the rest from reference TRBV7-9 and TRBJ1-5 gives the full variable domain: DTGVSQNPRHKITKRGQNVTFRCDPISEHNRLYWYRQTLGQGPEFLTYFQNEAQLEKSRLLSDRFSAERPKGSFSTLEIQRTEQGDSAMYLCASSFTGVAQPQHFGDGTRLSIL.

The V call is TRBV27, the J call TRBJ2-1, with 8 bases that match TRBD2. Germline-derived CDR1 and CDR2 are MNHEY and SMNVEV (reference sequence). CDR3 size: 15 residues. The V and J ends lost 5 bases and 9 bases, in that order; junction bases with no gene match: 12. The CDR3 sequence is CASSPSSGSKGEQFF. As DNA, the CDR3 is TGTGCCAGCAGTCCCTCAAGCGGGAGTAAAGGTGAGCAGTTCTTC.

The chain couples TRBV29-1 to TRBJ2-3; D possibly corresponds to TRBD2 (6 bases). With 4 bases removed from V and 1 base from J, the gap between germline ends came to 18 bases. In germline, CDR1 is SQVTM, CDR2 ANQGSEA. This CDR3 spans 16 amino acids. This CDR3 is CSVGGINVWGTDTQYF. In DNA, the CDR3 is TGCAGCGTTGGCGGGATTAACGTATGGGGCACAGATACGCAGTATTTT.